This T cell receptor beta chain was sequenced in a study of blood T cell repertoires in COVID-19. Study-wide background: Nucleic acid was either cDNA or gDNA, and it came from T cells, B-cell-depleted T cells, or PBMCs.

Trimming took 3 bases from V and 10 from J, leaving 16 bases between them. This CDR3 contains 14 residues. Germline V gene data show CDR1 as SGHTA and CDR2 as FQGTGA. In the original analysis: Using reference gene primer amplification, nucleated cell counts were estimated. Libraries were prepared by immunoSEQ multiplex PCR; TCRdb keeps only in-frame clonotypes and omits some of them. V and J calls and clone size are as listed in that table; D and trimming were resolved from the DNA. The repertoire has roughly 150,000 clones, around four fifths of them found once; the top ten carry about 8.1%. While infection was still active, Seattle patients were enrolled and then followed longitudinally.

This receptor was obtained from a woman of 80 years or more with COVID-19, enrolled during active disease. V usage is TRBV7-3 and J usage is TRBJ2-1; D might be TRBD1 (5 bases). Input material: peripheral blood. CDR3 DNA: TGTGCCAGCAGCTTCCAGGGTTACGTCGGGGAGCAGTTCTTC. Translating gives CASSFQGYVGEQFF.